The present entry profiles one TCR beta chain with its context. The method was immunoSEQ multiplex PCR; TCRdb's version includes in-frame clones alone and lacks a portion of them. The table lists some 120,000 clones, less than 90% of them singletons. Trimming cost V 7 bases and J 0 bases; bases outside gene matches: 11. Germline loops: CDR1 MDHEN, CDR2 SYDVKM. This CDR3 contains 16 residues. The data belong to a study of blood T cell repertoires in COVID-19. Overall study: Sources were T cells, B-cell-depleted T cells, or PBMCs; the material itself was cDNA or gDNA.

The rearrangement links TRBV28 to TRBJ1-2, with 7 bases identical to TRBD1. This TCR derives from an elderly woman with acute or convalescent COVID-19. Sequencing input: peripheral blood. CDR3 in amino acids: CASTGGQLISNYGYTF. The DNA of the CDR3 is TGTGCCAGCACCGGGGGACAGCTAATCTCTAACTATGGCTACACCTTC.